This T cell receptor (beta chain) comes out of a study of blood T cell repertoires in COVID-19. This CDR3 spans 13 amino acids. The V gene lost 3 bases and the J gene lost 6 bases, with 9 bases spanning the gap. Germline loops: CDR1 SGHVS, CDR2 FQNEAQ. As originally analysed: Estimated nucleated cell counts came from reference gene primer amplification. Profiled with immunoSEQ multiplex PCR; TCRdb holds only in-frame clones, not every one. The DNA gave D and trimming, while V, J and clone size come from that table. This table holds tens of thousands of clones, about 85% found once. The TCR originated in a human donor in a cohort sampled during active COVID-19. The source material was peripheral blood. The genes are TRBV7-8 and TRBJ1-5, with D perhaps matching TRBD1 (6 bases). The CDR3 DNA reads as TGTGCCAGCAGCTTTGCAGGGGTTCAGCCCCAGCATTTT. Amino acids: CASSFAGVQPQHF.